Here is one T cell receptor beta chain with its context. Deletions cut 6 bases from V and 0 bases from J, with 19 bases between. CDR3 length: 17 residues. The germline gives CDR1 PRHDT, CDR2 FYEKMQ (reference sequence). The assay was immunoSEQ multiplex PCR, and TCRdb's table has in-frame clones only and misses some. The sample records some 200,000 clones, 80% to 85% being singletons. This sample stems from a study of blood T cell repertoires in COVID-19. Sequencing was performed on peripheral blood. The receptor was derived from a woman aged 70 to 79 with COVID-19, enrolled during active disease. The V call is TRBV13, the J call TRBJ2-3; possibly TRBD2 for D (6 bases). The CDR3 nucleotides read TGTGCCAGCAGTTATCAGGGAGAAGGAGGGAGCACAGATACGCAGTATTTT. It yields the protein CASSYQGEGGSTDTQYF.